This TCR beta chain was retrieved from a study of liver allograft versus peripheral blood T cells. In the study overall: Repertoires of T cell receptors in transplanted livers were compared with recipients' peripheral blood repertoires.

The study, taken as a whole, reports: Differences were reported between the T cell receptor repertoires inside liver allografts and those that were detected in peripheral blood.

TCRdb re-analysed the reads in MiXCR, keeping a single row per CDR3 protein. This table has about 7,900 distinct CDR3 sequences, approximately 18% appearing once. The CDR3 spans 12 residues. Trimming cost V 3 bases and J 11 bases, with 13 bases left between them. Germline lookup yields CDR1 SGHAT and CDR2 FQNNGV. Regarding this clonotype: What it binds is not known.

This TCR derives from a human patient who had a liver transplant. Some of the T cells might come from the graft donor. The J gene is TRBJ1-1, the V gene TRBV11-2, with D perhaps TRBD1 (5 bases). The CDR3, as DNA: TGTGCCAGCAGCTTCCTGACAGTCCGGGCTTTCTTT. Its protein is CASSFLTVRAFF.